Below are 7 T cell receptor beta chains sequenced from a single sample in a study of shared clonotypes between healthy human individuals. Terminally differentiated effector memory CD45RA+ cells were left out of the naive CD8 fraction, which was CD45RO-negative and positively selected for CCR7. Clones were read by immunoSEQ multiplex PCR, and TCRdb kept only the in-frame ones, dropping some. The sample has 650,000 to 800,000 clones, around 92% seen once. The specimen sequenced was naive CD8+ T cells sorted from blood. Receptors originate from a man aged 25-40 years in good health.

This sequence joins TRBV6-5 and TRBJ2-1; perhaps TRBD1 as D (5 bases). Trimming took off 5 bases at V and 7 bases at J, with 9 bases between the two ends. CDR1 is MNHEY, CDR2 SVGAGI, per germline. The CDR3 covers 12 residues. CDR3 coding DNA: TGTGCCAGCAGTCCGCAGGGAAATGAGCAGTTCTTC. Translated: CASSPQGNEQFF.

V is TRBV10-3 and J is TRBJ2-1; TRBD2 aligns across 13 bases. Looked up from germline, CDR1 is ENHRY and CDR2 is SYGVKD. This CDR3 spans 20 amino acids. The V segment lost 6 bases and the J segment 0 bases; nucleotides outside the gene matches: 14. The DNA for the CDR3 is TGTGCCATCAGCGATCCCCTGAGGACTAGCGGGAGAAGCTCCTACAATGAGCAGTTCTTC. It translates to CAISDPLRTSGRSSYNEQFF.

The DNA for the CDR3 is TGTGCCAGCAGCCCCAGCTACCCTAGCGATACCTACGAGCAGTACTTC. It encodes CASSPSYPSDTYEQYF. The chain uses TRBV7-9 and TRBJ2-7; the D gene is possibly TRBD2 (6 bases). This CDR3 has 16 amino acids. Germline V gives CDR1 SEHNR, CDR2 FQNEAQ (reference sequence). The germline V and J ends were trimmed by 5 bases and 2 bases, with 19 bases remaining between them.

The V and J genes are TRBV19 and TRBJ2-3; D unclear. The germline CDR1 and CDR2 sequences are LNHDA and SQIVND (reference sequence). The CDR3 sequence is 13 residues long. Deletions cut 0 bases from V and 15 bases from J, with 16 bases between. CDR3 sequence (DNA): TGTGCCAGTAGTATAGATCCCTGGCGAGACGTCTATTTT. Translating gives CASSIDPWRDVYF.

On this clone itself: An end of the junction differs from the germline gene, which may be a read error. The CDR3 bases are TGTGCTAGCAGCTTAAAGGTGGGCAACGAGCAGTACTTC. It codes for CASSLKVGNEQYF. This chain joins TRBV7-7 and TRBJ2-7; D not certain. The CDR3 totals 13 residues. The germline CDR1 and CDR2 sequences are SSHAT and FNYEAQ (reference sequence).

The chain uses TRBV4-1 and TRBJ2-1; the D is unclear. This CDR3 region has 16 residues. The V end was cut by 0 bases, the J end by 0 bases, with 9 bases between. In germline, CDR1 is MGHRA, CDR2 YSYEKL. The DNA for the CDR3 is TGCGCCAGCAGCCAAGATGGCGCCAGCTCCTACAATGAGCAGTTCTTC. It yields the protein CASSQDGASSYNEQFF.

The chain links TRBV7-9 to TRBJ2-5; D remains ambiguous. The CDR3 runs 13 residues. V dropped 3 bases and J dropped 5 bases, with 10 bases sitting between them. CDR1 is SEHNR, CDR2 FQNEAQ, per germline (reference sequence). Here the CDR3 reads CASSLGQFETQYF. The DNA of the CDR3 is TGTGCCAGCAGCTTGGGCCAGTTCGAGACCCAGTACTTC.